Listed below are T cell receptor beta chains from one sample, sequenced in a study of cytomegalovirus exposure and HLA in healthy donors. Generated by immunoSEQ multiplex PCR, the TCRdb table keeps only in-frame clones and is missing some. The data contain 150,000 to 200,000 clones, about 75% of them singletons. The sequenced sample consisted of PBMCs. The receptors were sampled from a male donor in good health and CMV-seronegative. The CDR3 runs from the conserved cysteine through the conserved F or W. D genes are given only for firm matches. Clone size is given for some rows only: seen once, a few or many times, or a class if the clone is expanded.

-,TRBJ1-5,TRBV29-1,-,CSVGHSSNQPQHF,TGCAGCGTTGGCCACAGTAGCAATCAGCCCCAGCATTTT
-,TRBJ2-3,TRBV9,TRBD1,CASRAKGADTQYF,TGTGCCAGCAGAGCGAAGGGGGCGGATACGCAGTATTTT
-,TRBJ2-7,TRBV5-1,TRBD1,CASGQGHSYEQYF,TGCGCCAGCGGACAGGGACACTCCTACGAGCAGTACTTC
once,TRBJ1-1,TRBV2,TRBD1,CASRRAGGGKTEAFF,TGTGCCAGCAGGAGGGCAGGGGGCGGGAAGACTGAAGCTTTCTTT
-,TRBJ2-7,TRBV5-4,-,CASSLVGGEQYF,TGTGCCAGCAGCTTGGTCGGCGGCGAGCAGTACTTC
-,TRBJ2-3,TRBV7-9,TRBD2,CASSGLADTDTQYF,TGTGCCAGCAGTGGACTAGCGGACACAGATACGCAGTATTTT
few,TRBJ2-2,TRBV19,-,CASSTSRSELFF,TGTGCCAGTAGTACATCCCGGAGTGAGCTGTTTTTT
-,TRBJ1-6,TRBV6-5,TRBD1,CASSRTGGESPLHF,TGTGCCAGCAGCCGAACAGGGGGCGAGTCACCCCTCCACTTT
-,TRBJ2-1,TRBV4-1,TRBD1,CASSQDRGTGGFNEQFF,TGCGCCAGCAGCCAAGATAGAGGGACAGGGGGATTCAATGAGCAGTTCTTC
-,TRBJ2-5,TRBV5-1,-,CASSLDLGGETQYF,TGCGCCAGCAGCTTGGATCTAGGGGGTGAGACCCAGTACTTC
-,TRBJ2-7,TRBV5-6,TRBD2,CASSGLAGAYEQYF,TGTGCCAGCAGCGGACTAGCGGGAGCTTACGAGCAGTACTTC
once,TRBJ1-1,TRBV6-1,-,CASSVYRDDTEAFF,TGTGCCAGCAGTGTCTACAGGGACGACACTGAAGCTTTCTTT
once,TRBJ2-7,TRBV6-5,TRBD1,CASSSPRQGSYEQYF,TGTGCCAGCAGTTCACCTCGACAGGGATCCTACGAGCAGTACTTC
few,TRBJ1-4,TRBV5-1,-,CASSLTSRPEKLFF,TGCGCCAGCAGCTTGACCTCCAGGCCGGAAAAACTGTTTTTT
-,TRBJ2-3,TRBV5-4,-,CASSLDYVADTQYF,TGTGCCAGCAGCTTGGACTACGTGGCAGATACGCAGTATTTT
-,TRBJ2-1,TRBV2,-,CASKDGGGPYNEQFF,TGTGCCAGCAAAGATGGGGGGGGCCCCTACAATGAGCAGTTCTTC
-,TRBJ2-2,TRBV27,-,CASSLYREHTGELFF,TGTGCCAGCAGTTTATACAGGGAGCACACCGGGGAGCTGTTTTTT
-,TRBJ2-2,TRBV4-3,-,CASSQDWATGELFF,TGCGCCAGCAGCCAAGATTGGGCAACCGGGGAGCTGTTTTTT
-,TRBJ1-1,TRBV7-3,-,CASSLTAGGSSTEAFF,TGTGCCAGCAGCTTAACGGCCGGGGGGAGCAGCACTGAAGCTTTCTTT
-,TRBJ2-7,TRBV9,-,CASSPYWTVAGEQYF,TGTGCCAGCAGCCCCTACTGGACAGTCGCTGGCGAGCAGTACTTC
-,TRBJ2-7,TRBV2,TRBD1,CASMGDRAYEQYF,TGTGCCAGCATGGGGGACAGGGCCTACGAGCAGTACTTC
once,TRBJ2-3,TRBV27,-,CASSLDRTATDTQYF,TGTGCCAGCAGTTTAGACAGAACGGCCACAGATACGCAGTATTTT
-,TRBJ2-3,TRBV5-1,-,CASSLGGGTDTQYF,TGCGCCAGCAGCTTGGGGGGGGGCACAGATACGCAGTATTTT
once,TRBJ1-2,TRBV5-1,TRBD1,CASSLTGGNYGYTF,TGCGCCAGCAGCTTGACAGGGGGGAACTATGGCTACACCTTC
-,TRBJ2-1,TRBV6-5,-,CASSSQIHEQFF,TGTGCCAGCAGTTCCCAGATCCATGAGCAGTTCTTC
few,TRBJ2-3,TRBV2,-,CASSGGGGIRTDTQYF,TGTGCCAGCAGTGGTGGTGGGGGGATCCGCACAGATACGCAGTATTTT
once,TRBJ2-3,TRBV11-2,TRBD1,CASSSRGRDRVGDTQYF,TGTGCCAGCAGCAGCAGAGGCCGGGACAGGGTGGGAGATACGCAGTATTTT
-,TRBJ1-2,TRBV5-1,-,CASSLLQGSYGYTF,TGCGCCAGCAGCCTCCTCCAGGGGAGCTATGGCTACACCTTC
-,TRBJ2-3,TRBV28,-,CASWVTGTDTQYF,TGTGCCAGTTGGGTCACAGGGACAGATACGCAGTATTTT
-,TRBJ2-4,TRBV6-1,-,CASSEQVLAKNIQYF,TGTGCCAGCAGTGAGCAGGTACTAGCCAAAAACATTCAGTACTTC
-,TRBJ1-1,TRBV7-6,TRBD1,CASSVGQGNAEAFF,TGTGCCAGCAGCGTTGGACAGGGAAACGCTGAAGCTTTCTTT
-,TRBJ2-3,TRBV6-6,-,CASSRPERDTQYF,TGTGCCAGCAGTCGCCCCGAGAGAGATACGCAGTATTTT
-,TRBJ2-7,TRBV7-3,-,CASSLMGPPYEQYF,TGTGCCAGCAGCTTAATGGGGCCCCCCTACGAGCAGTACTTC
-,TRBJ1-5,TRBV30,-,CAWSLQYNQPQHF,TGTGCCTGGAGTCTACAGTACAATCAGCCCCAGCATTTT
-,TRBJ2-2,TRBV14,TRBD1,CASSIGQGVVIGELFF,TGTGCCAGCAGCATCGGACAGGGGGTTGTTATCGGGGAGCTGTTTTTT
few,TRBJ1-1,TRBV2,-,CATYRHLNTEAFF,TGTGCCACGTATAGACACCTGAACACTGAAGCTTTCTTT
few,TRBJ2-3,TRBV7-9,TRBD2,CASSLTSGGKDTQYF,TGTGCCAGCAGCCTGACTAGCGGGGGTAAAGATACGCAGTATTTT
-,TRBJ2-1,TRBV27,TRBD2,CASSFSGGSEQFF,TGTGCCAGCAGTTTTAGCGGGGGTTCTGAGCAGTTCTTC
-,TRBJ1-1,TRBV27,-,CASSPGDAGTEAFF,TGTGCCAGCAGCCCAGGGGACGCTGGAACTGAAGCTTTCTTT
-,TRBJ1-2,TRBV15,-,CATSREGAGVGYTF,TGTGCCACCAGCAGAGAGGGGGCAGGGGTTGGCTACACCTTC
-,TRBJ2-3,TRBV7-9,-,CASSLVVGLDADTQYF,TGTGCCAGCAGCTTAGTAGTCGGGTTAGACGCAGATACGCAGTATTTT
-,TRBJ2-5,TRBV5-6,-,CASSLLQGRETQYF,TGTGCCAGCAGCCTCCTACAGGGGAGGGAGACCCAGTACTTC
few,TRBJ2-7,TRBV2,TRBD1,CASRRTGGSYEQYF,TGTGCCAGCAGGAGGACAGGGGGCTCCTACGAGCAGTACTTC
-,TRBJ1-2,TRBV4-2,-,CASSDPTGLAYGYTF,TGTGCCAGCAGCGACCCTACAGGGTTGGCCTATGGCTACACCTTC
-,TRBJ2-2,TRBV27,-,CASSSLYLGELFF,TGTGCCAGCAGTAGCCTGTACCTAGGGGAGCTGTTTTTT
-,TRBJ2-7,TRBV13,-,CASSPEAKHEQYF,TGTGCCAGCAGCCCGGAGGCCAAACACGAGCAGTACTTC
-,TRBJ2-3,TRBV27,TRBD1,CASSPPRGRSTDTQYF,TGTGCCAGCAGTCCACCAAGGGGGCGAAGCACAGATACGCAGTATTTT
-,TRBJ1-2,TRBV7-9,TRBD1,CASSPEGQPWAYGYTF,TGTGCCAGCAGCCCAGAGGGACAGCCATGGGCCTATGGCTACACCTTC
few,TRBJ2-1,TRBV15,-,CATSNIGRGHYNEQFF,TGTGCCACCAGCAATATCGGGCGGGGGCATTACAATGAGCAGTTCTTC
-,TRBJ2-5,TRBV27,-,CASSFGSGETQYF,TGTGCCAGCAGCTTTGGGAGTGGAGAGACCCAGTACTTC
-,TRBJ1-2,TRBV19,TRBD1,CASSTARTGGFGYTF,TGTGCCAGTAGTACAGCAAGGACAGGGGGCTTTGGCTACACCTTC
-,TRBJ2-1,TRBV18,TRBD2,CASSPPAGVEQFF,TGTGCCAGCTCACCACCCGCGGGAGTGGAGCAGTTCTTC
-,TRBJ1-2,TRBV9,-,CASSRDNYGYTF,TGTGCCAGCAGCCGGGATAACTATGGCTACACCTTC
-,TRBJ1-1,TRBV6-1,TRBD1,CASSGQGGQEAFF,TGTGCCAGCAGTGGGCAGGGGGGTCAGGAAGCTTTCTTT